A selection of T cell receptor beta chains follows, all from one sample in a study of blood T cell repertoires in COVID-19. The protocol was immunoSEQ multiplex PCR, while the TCRdb copy is restricted to in-frame clones and leaves out a portion. The sample gives roughly 180,000 clones, roughly 88% of which show up once; 6% to 7% is in the top ten. Source material: peripheral blood. Receptors originate from a middle-aged woman with COVID-19, enrolled during active disease. Both conserved end residues are part of each CDR3. The order of the fields is V gene, D gene, J gene, clone size, CDR3 protein, CDR3 DNA. D genes are given only for firm matches. Expanded clones get a size class; other rows say once, few or many, or leave the size out.

TRBV7-2	.	TRBJ1-6	.	CASSLEAGNSPLHF	TGTGCCAGCAGCTTAGAGGCAGGGAATTCACCCCTCCACTTT
TRBV19	.	TRBJ2-7	.	CATSGLSYEQYF	TGTGCCACCTCGGGACTTAGCTACGAGCAGTACTTC
TRBV29-1	.	TRBJ1-1	.	CSGVQGNTEAFF	TGCAGCGGGGTACAGGGGAACACTGAAGCTTTCTTT
TRBV19	.	TRBJ1-2	few	CASSMVFEQLYGYTF	TGTGCCAGTAGTATGGTCTTCGAACAGCTCTATGGCTACACCTTC
TRBV10-1	TRBD1	TRBJ2-1	.	CASSVRGTNEQFF	TGCGCCAGCAGTGTCAGGGGGACCAATGAGCAGTTCTTC
TRBV24-1	.	TRBJ2-2	.	CATSGREDTGELFF	TGTGCCACCAGTGGCAGGGAGGACACCGGGGAGCTGTTTTTT
TRBV5-5	.	TRBJ1-3	.	CASSLWGTGNTIYF	TGTGCCAGCAGCTTATGGGGCACTGGAAACACCATATATTTT
TRBV5-4	TRBD1	TRBJ1-1	.	CAVTAPGQGNTEAFF	TGTGCCGTTACCGCTCCGGGACAGGGAAACACTGAAGCTTTCTTT
TRBV5-4	TRBD2	TRBJ2-3	.	CASSLALARTDTQYF	TGTGCCAGCAGCTTGGCACTAGCGCGCACAGATACGCAGTATTTT
TRBV27	TRBD1	TRBJ1-2	once	CASSLRFPGGDGYTF	TGTGCCAGCAGTTTACGGTTCCCAGGGGGAGATGGCTACACCTTC
TRBV5-1	TRBD1	TRBJ1-2	.	CASSPTRGERYGYTF	TGCGCCAGCAGCCCGACCAGGGGGGAGCGGTATGGCTACACCTTC
TRBV28	.	TRBJ1-1	.	CASRPQASEAFF	TGTGCCAGCAGGCCACAGGCGTCTGAAGCTTTCTTT
TRBV11-2	.	TRBJ1-3	.	CASSNGHLGNTIYF	TGTGCCAGCAGCAACGGACACCTTGGAAACACCATATATTTT
TRBV19	.	TRBJ2-2	once	CASSDQGLVTGELFF	TGTGCCAGTAGTGACCAGGGGCTCGTCACCGGGGAGCTGTTTTTT
TRBV5-3	TRBD1	TRBJ2-5	.	CARSSGTDIGETQYF	TGTGCCAGAAGCTCCGGGACAGACATAGGAGAGACCCAGTACTTC
TRBV2	.	TRBJ1-6	few	CASRGREGSPLHF	TGTGCCAGCAGGGGCAGGGAAGGTTCACCCCTCCACTTT
TRBV7-9	TRBD2	TRBJ2-7	.	CASLGGDGYEQYF	TGTGCCAGCCTGGGGGGGGATGGCTACGAGCAGTACTTC
TRBV9	TRBD2	TRBJ2-1	.	CASSGGTSGTYNEQFF	TGTGCCAGCAGCGGGGGGACTAGCGGAACCTACAATGAGCAGTTCTTC
TRBV6-1	.	TRBJ1-1	.	CASSEGRDEAFF	TGTGCCAGCAGTGAGGGGAGGGATGAAGCTTTCTTT
TRBV5-1	.	TRBJ1-1	.	CASSLIVRRWNTEAFF	TGCGCCAGCAGCTTGATCGTACGGCGGTGGAACACTGAAGCTTTCTTT
TRBV7-9	TRBD2	TRBJ2-5	.	CASSRDYETQYF	TGTGCCAGCAGCAGGGACTACGAGACCCAGTACTTC
TRBV5-1	.	TRBJ2-2	.	CASSLDQGNTGELFF	TGCGCCAGCAGCTTAGACCAGGGCAACACCGGGGAGCTGTTTTTT
TRBV18	TRBD1	TRBJ2-7	few	CASSPRTGTDEQYF	TGTGCCAGCTCACCGCGGACAGGGACCGACGAGCAGTACTTC
TRBV9	.	TRBJ1-1	.	CASNGRREATEAFF	TGTGCCAGCAACGGTCGACGGGAGGCCACTGAAGCTTTCTTT
TRBV25-1	.	TRBJ1-1	.	CASSAAPGGARGNTEAFF	TGTGCCAGCAGTGCAGCTCCTGGGGGGGCGCGGGGGAACACTGAAGCTTTCTTT
TRBV12-5	.	TRBJ1-1	.	CASGKTGGTEAFF	TGTGCTAGTGGAAAAACTGGGGGGACTGAAGCTTTCTTT
TRBV6-4	TRBD1	TRBJ1-2	.	CASTDRGVIYGYTF	TGTGCCAGCACCGACAGGGGGGTAATCTATGGCTACACCTTC
TRBV6-5	TRBD1	TRBJ2-2	.	CASTGGAGELFF	TGTGCCAGCACAGGGGGAGCCGGGGAGCTGTTTTTT
TRBV10-2	TRBD2	TRBJ2-7	.	CASRGLAGDEQYF	TGCGCCAGCAGGGGACTAGCGGGAGACGAGCAGTACTTC
TRBV28	.	TRBJ1-5	.	CASSSPYPHDSSNQPQHF	TGTGCCAGCAGTTCACCCTACCCTCATGACAGTAGCAATCAGCCCCAGCATTTT
TRBV19	.	TRBJ1-5	.	CASKTGWQPQHF	TGTGCCAGTAAAACAGGGTGGCAGCCCCAGCATTTT